Each of the 9 T cell receptor beta chains below was sequenced from the same sample in a study of memory CD8 T cells in hepatitis C reinfection. This sample's time point: pre-reinfection, 55 to 20 weeks before reinfection detection. No in vitro expansion preceded TCR sequencing of the sorted cells. TCRdb's copy holds only in-frame clones and misses some; the assay was immunoSEQ multiplex PCR. This table has tens of thousands of clones, approximately 89% appearing once. Sequencing was done on a sample of naive CD8+ T cells sorted from blood. Every receptor here comes from a young man with hepatitis C virus infection.

V usage is TRBV7-9 and J usage is TRBJ2-1; D call uncertain. The CDR3 extends over 16 amino acids. V lost 1 base and J lost 0, with 10 bases in between. The germline V gene has CDR1 SEHNR and CDR2 FQNEAQ (reference sequence). The CDR3 sequence is CASSLGHLASYNEQFF. In nucleotides, the CDR3 is TGTGCCAGCAGCTTAGGTCACTTAGCCTCCTACAATGAGCAGTTCTTC.

The chain recombines TRBV7-9 with TRBJ2-4, with 12 positions matching TRBD2. The CDR3 covers 15 residues. Trimming cost V 4 bases and J 5 bases; bases outside gene matches: 3. From germline, CDR1 is SEHNR and CDR2 FQNEAQ (reference sequence). CDR3 sequence (DNA): TGTGCCAGCAGCTCTAGCGGGGGGGCCCAAAACATTCAGTACTTC. This gives the protein CASSSSGGAQNIQYF.

This chain links TRBV2 with TRBJ2-1; D unresolved. V dropped 4 bases and J dropped 9 bases, with 10 bases sitting between them. The CDR3 is made up of 12 amino acids. Germline CDR1 is SNHLY and CDR2 is FYNNEI. CDR3 loop: CASSVWAGEQFF. The CDR3 coding sequence is TGTGCCAGCAGTGTCTGGGCAGGTGAGCAGTTCTTC.

The chain joins TRBV27 to TRBJ1-2; possible D gene TRBD1, 6 bases. The CDR3 sequence is 17 residues long. V was shortened by 5 bases and J by 4 bases, with 23 bases between the two germline ends. The germline gives CDR1 MNHEY, CDR2 SMNVEV (reference sequence). In DNA form, the CDR3 reads TGTGCCAGCAGTAGGGACACGGACTTCAAAGATTTCTATGGCTACACCTTC. It translates to CASSRDTDFKDFYGYTF.

This chain links TRBV4-1 with TRBJ2-2, with a possible D match to TRBD2 (5 bases). Germline CDR1 reads MGHRA; CDR2 reads YSYEKL. This CDR3 has 15 residues. The germline V and J ends were trimmed by 1 base and 4 bases, with 10 bases remaining between them. CDR3 residues: CASSQVGSSTGELFF. As DNA, the CDR3 is TGCGCCAGCAGCCAAGTTGGGAGTAGCACCGGGGAGCTGTTTTTT.

CDR3 amino acids: CASSSGLADLTGELFF. CDR3 in DNA: TGTGCCAGCAGCTCCGGACTAGCGGACCTCACCGGGGAGCTGTTTTTT. This chain joins TRBV7-9 and TRBJ2-2; the match to TRBD2 covers 10 bases. V gave up 4 bases and J gave up 4 bases; unmatched junction bases: 6. The germline gives CDR1 SEHNR, CDR2 FQNEAQ (reference sequence). The CDR3 is made up of 16 amino acids.

The CDR3 nucleotides are TGTGCCAGCAGCTTAAACGTGGAGGGAGATCTCGAGCAGTACTTC. Translated: CASSLNVEGDLEQYF. The rearrangement links TRBV7-6 to TRBJ2-7, with a possible D match to TRBD2 (6 bases). Germline assignment: CDR1 SGHVS and CDR2 FNYEAQ. Trimming shortened V by 2 bases and J by 6 bases, and 17 bases separated the two germline ends. The CDR3 sequence is 15 residues long.

This chain joins TRBV30 and TRBJ1-6; no clear D. The CDR3 runs 12 residues. The ends were cut back, 4 bases at V and 4 bases at J, with 5 bases in the middle. Germline V gene lookup returns CDR1 GTSNPN and CDR2 SVGIG (reference sequence). For the CDR3, the DNA is TGTGCCTGGACTGAGTATAATTCACCCCTCCACTTT. Translation: CAWTEYNSPLHF.

This chain links TRBV10-3 with TRBJ2-5, with 9 nucleotides matching TRBD2. Germline trimming cut 4 bases from V and 0 bases from J; bases unmatched to any gene: 9. CDR1 and CDR2 (germline): ENHRY, SYGVKD. The CDR3 consists of 17 residues. The CDR3 region is CAISGSLAGEYQETQYF. The DNA of the CDR3 is TGTGCCATCAGTGGATCTTTAGCGGGAGAGTACCAAGAGACCCAGTACTTC.